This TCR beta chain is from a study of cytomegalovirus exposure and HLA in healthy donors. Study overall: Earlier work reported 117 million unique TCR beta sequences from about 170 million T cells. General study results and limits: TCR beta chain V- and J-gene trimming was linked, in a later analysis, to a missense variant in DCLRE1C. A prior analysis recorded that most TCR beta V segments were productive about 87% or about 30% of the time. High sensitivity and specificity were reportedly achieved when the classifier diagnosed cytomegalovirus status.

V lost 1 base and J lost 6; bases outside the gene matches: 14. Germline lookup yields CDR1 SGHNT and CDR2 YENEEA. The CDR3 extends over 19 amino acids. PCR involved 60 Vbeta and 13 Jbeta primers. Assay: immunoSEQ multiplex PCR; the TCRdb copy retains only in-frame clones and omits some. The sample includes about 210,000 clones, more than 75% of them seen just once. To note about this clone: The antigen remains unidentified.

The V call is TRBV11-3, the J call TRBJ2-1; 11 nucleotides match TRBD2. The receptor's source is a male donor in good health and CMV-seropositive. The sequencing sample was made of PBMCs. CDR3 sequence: CASSLGMLAGGLSANEQFF. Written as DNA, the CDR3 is TGTGCCAGCAGCTTAGGTATGCTAGCGGGGGGCCTTTCAGCCAATGAGCAGTTCTTC.